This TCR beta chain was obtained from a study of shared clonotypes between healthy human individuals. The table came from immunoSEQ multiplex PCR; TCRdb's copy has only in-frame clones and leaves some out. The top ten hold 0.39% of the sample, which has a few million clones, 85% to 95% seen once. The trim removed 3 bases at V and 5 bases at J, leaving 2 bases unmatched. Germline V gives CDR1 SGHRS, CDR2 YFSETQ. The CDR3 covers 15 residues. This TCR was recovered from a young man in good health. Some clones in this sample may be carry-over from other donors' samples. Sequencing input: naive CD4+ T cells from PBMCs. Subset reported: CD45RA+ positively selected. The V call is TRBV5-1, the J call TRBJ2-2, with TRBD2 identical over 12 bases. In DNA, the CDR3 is TGCGCCAGCAGCTGGACTAGCGGGGCTACCGGGGAGCTGTTTTTT. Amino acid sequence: CASSWTSGATGELFF.